These 29 T cell receptor beta chains originate from one sample sequenced in a study of T-cell reconstitution after alpha-beta-depleted transplantation in children. The library targeted TCRbeta and was prepared with unique molecular identifiers. TCRdb re-called the PCR reads through MiXCR, storing one row per CDR3 protein. In the table there are 750,000 to 950,000 distinct CDR3 sequences, around 17% of which are singletons. Sequenced here: PBMCs, mostly from graft donor cells, sampled 360 days after TCRalphabeta/CD19-depleted stem cell transplant. These receptors originate from a male patient younger than 18 who had a stem cell transplant for acute lymphoblastic leukemia, so the T cells may come from the graft donor.

The rearrangement joins TRBV12-3 or TRBV12-4 to TRBJ2-7, with D tentatively TRBD1 (6 bases). The ends were cut back, 3 bases at V and 3 bases at J, with 12 bases in the middle. The CDR3 is 14 residues long. The CDR3 coding sequence is TGTGCCAGCAGTTTGGGGACATTGATCTACGAGCAGTACTTC. Its protein is CASSLGTLIYEQYF.

This clonotype showed up just a few times. The chain recombines TRBV10-3 with TRBJ1-4; no reliable D call. Germline CDR1 reads ENHRY; CDR2 reads SYGVKD. The CDR3 runs to 17 residues. Deletions cut 3 bases from V and 0 bases from J, with 14 bases between. In nucleotides, the CDR3 is TGTGCCATCAGTGATGTCAGCCCTTTCGCAACTAATGAAAAACTGTTTTTT. It encodes CAISDVSPFATNEKLFF.

This clonotype was seen at least ten times. This chain links TRBV15 with TRBJ2-7, with a tentative D call TRBD1 (6 bases). V shed 0 bases and J shed 2 bases, with 20 bases lying between them. CDR1 and CDR2 from the germline V gene are LNHNV and YYDKDF (reference sequence). The CDR3 has 18 amino acids. Here the CDR3 reads CATSRDLGQGTGPYEQYF. CDR3 bases: TGTGCCACCAGCAGAGATCTAGGTCAGGGGACGGGACCCTACGAGCAGTACTTC. Using reference TRBV15 and TRBJ2-7 for the parts outside the CDR3, the full variable domain is DAMVIQNPRYQVTQFGKPVTLSCSQTLNHNVMYWYQQKSSQAPKLLFHYYDKDFNNEADTPDNFQSRRPNTSFCFLDIRSPGLGDTAMYLCATSRDLGQGTGPYEQYFGPGTRLTVT.

This clonotype was recorded a few times. V and J are TRBV10-3 and TRBJ2-7; the D gene is possibly TRBD2 (5 bases). V was cut by 3 bases and J by 1 base, with 10 bases left in between. This CDR3 has 14 residues. Looked up from germline, CDR1 is ENHRY and CDR2 is SYGVKD. The CDR3: CAISDGGRSYEQYF. DNA of the CDR3: TGTGCCATCAGTGATGGAGGCAGATCCTACGAGCAGTACTTC.

There are a few counts of this clonotype. This rearrangement joins TRBV11-1 to TRBJ2-3; 11 bases agree with TRBD2. Germline CDR1 is SGHAT and CDR2 is FQDESV (reference sequence). The CDR3 has 18 amino acids. With V trimmed by 3 bases and J by 4 bases, 12 bases remained unmatched. The CDR3 DNA is TGTGCCAGCAGCTTCGAGCCCGTCCTAGCGGGGGGACCAGATACGCAGTATTTT. Translation: CASSFEPVLAGGPDTQYF.

This clonotype occurred many times. This sequence joins TRBV3-1 and TRBJ2-3; D possibly corresponds to TRBD2 (6 bases). Germline loops: CDR1 LGHDT, CDR2 YNNKEL (reference sequence). With 6 bases removed from V and 2 bases from J, the gap between germline ends came to 21 bases. The CDR3 length is 17 residues. The CDR3 sequence: CASSPLRLGTHTDTQYF. CDR3 nucleotides: TGTGCCAGCAGTCCTCTAAGGTTGGGGACTCACACAGATACGCAGTATTTT.

The chain uses TRBV5-1 and TRBJ2-3; D is unresolved. The germline V and J ends were trimmed by 2 bases and 1 base, with 14 bases remaining between them. From germline, CDR1 is SGHRS and CDR2 YFSETQ. The CDR3 has 16 amino acids. CDR3 region: CASSLAHIIRTDTQYF. In DNA, the CDR3 is TGCGCCAGCAGCTTAGCCCACATTATTCGCACAGATACGCAGTATTTT. Full variable domain (outside the CDR3, taken from reference TRBV5-1 and TRBJ2-3): KAGVTQTPRYLIKTRGQQVTLSCSPISGHRSVSWYQQTPGQGLQFLFEYFSETQRNKGNFPGRFSGRQFSNSRSEMNVSTLELGDSALYLCASSLAHIIRTDTQYFGPGTRLTVL.

This clonotype was observed a handful of times. The V gene is TRBV4-1, the J gene TRBJ2-7; 8 nucleotides agree with TRBD1. After removal of 3 bases from V and 5 bases from J, the junction contained 9 bases not matched to a gene. Per the germline V gene, CDR1 is MGHRA and CDR2 is YSYEKL. The CDR3 consists of 15 residues. Written as DNA, the CDR3 is TGCGCCAGCAGCCATTTGACAGGGGAGGCCCACGAGCAGTACTTC. Its translation: CASSHLTGEAHEQYF.

The chain uses TRBV18 and TRBJ2-5; D remains unclear. CDR1 is KGHSH and CDR2 is LQKENI in the germline V gene. Trimming cost V 1 base and J 1 base, with 10 bases left between them. CDR3 length: 15 residues. The CDR3 loop is CASSPLPVSQETQYF. CDR3 in DNA: TGTGCCAGCTCACCACTTCCAGTAAGCCAAGAGACCCAGTACTTC.

The table lists this clonotype with a few counts. The gene calls are TRBV28 and TRBJ1-1; D uncertain. V lost 5 bases and J lost 6, with 13 bases in between. Germline V CDR1 and CDR2: MDHEN, SYDVKM. This CDR3 comprises 13 residues. For the CDR3, the DNA is TGTGCCAGCAGTACACGACCAAAGGCTGAAGCTTTCTTT. Translating it yields CASSTRPKAEAFF.

This clonotype occurred a few times. The J gene is TRBJ2-1, the V gene TRBV27; 9 bases match TRBD2. The CDR3 totals 20 residues. CDR1 is MNHEY and CDR2 is SMNVEV in the germline V gene (reference sequence). Trimming removed 1 base from V and 2 bases from J; junction bases left unmatched: 15. CDR3 residues: CASSLWSSRTGLAAYNEQFF. The CDR3 coding sequence is TGTGCCAGCAGTTTATGGTCTTCGAGGACGGGACTAGCAGCCTACAATGAGCAGTTCTTC.

This clonotype showed up just a few times. The chain links TRBV7-6 to TRBJ2-3; 9 nucleotides align to TRBD2. Trimming at V came to 0 bases and at J to 4 bases, leaving 8 bases not matched to a gene. Looked up from germline, CDR1 is SGHVS and CDR2 is FNYEAQ. CDR3 length: 17 amino acids. CDR3 residues: CASSLANGLAPADTQYF. In nucleotides, the CDR3 is TGTGCCAGCAGCTTAGCGAATGGACTAGCGCCTGCAGATACGCAGTATTTT.

This clonotype was counted only a few times. The chain recombines TRBV2 with TRBJ2-3; D is undetermined. The V gene's germline CDR1 is SNHLY and CDR2 FYNNEI. There are 12 residues in the CDR3. V was cut by 4 bases and J by 7 bases, with 9 bases left in between. The CDR3 loop reads CASSVQENTQYF. DNA of the CDR3: TGTGCCAGCAGTGTCCAGGAGAATACGCAGTATTTT.

CDR3 DNA sequence: TGTGCCAGCTCACCACCAGTGACTAGCGCACCCTACGAGCAGTACTTC. This encodes CASSPPVTSAPYEQYF. The V call is TRBV18, the J call TRBJ2-7, with 8 bases lining up with TRBD2. The ends lost 0 bases at V and 2 bases at J; junction bases unmatched: 6. The V gene's germline CDR1 is KGHSH and CDR2 LQKENI. This CDR3 contains 16 residues.

This clonotype appeared many times. The rearrangement uses TRBV12-3 or TRBV12-4 and TRBJ2-7; 10 positions agree with TRBD2. CDR3 length equals 15 residues. Trimming cost V 3 bases and J 2 bases; bases outside gene matches: 4. The CDR3, as DNA: TGTGCCAGCAGTTTTGGGACTAGCGTTACCTACGAGCAGTACTTC. It translates to CASSFGTSVTYEQYF.

This clonotype was seen more than once but under ten times. The chain is built from TRBV20-1 and TRBJ2-3; 8 bases agree with TRBD1. Germline CDR1 is DFQATT and CDR2 is SNEGSKA (reference sequence). The V gene end was trimmed by 5 bases and the J gene end by 2 bases; junction bases not matched to a gene: 6. The length of the CDR3 is 14 residues. Written as DNA, the CDR3 is TGCAGTGCTTCCAGGGGGCTGGACACAGATACGCAGTATTTT. Protein product: CSASRGLDTDTQYF.

Only a few counts were recorded for this clonotype. The J gene is TRBJ2-6, the V gene TRBV7-9, with D possibly called TRBD1 or TRBD2 (6 bases each). The germline V and J ends were trimmed by 2 bases and 16 bases, with 18 bases remaining between them. This CDR3 region has 14 residues. In germline, CDR1 is SEHNR, CDR2 FQNEAQ (reference sequence). CDR3 amino acids: CASSLPLRDILLTF. In DNA form, the CDR3 reads TGTGCCAGCAGCTTACCTCTGCGGGACATTCTTCTGACTTTC.

J is TRBJ1-5 and V is TRBV29-1; perhaps TRBD1 as D (5 bases). The CDR3 has 16 residues. Deletions cut 4 bases from V and 1 base from J, with 17 bases between. CDR1 is SQVTM and CDR2 is ANQGSEA in the germline V gene. This chain's CDR3 is CSVAGTREGSNQPQHF. As DNA, the CDR3 is TGCAGCGTTGCCGGGACTCGGGAGGGGAGCAATCAGCCCCAGCATTTT.

The chain uses TRBV20-1 and TRBJ2-6, with D perhaps TRBD2 (7 bases). CDR1 is DFQATT, CDR2 SNEGSKA, per germline (reference sequence). Trimming shortened V by 6 bases and J by 4 bases, and 28 bases separated the two germline ends. CDR3 length: 19 residues. CDR3 DNA: TGCAGTGCCCGGGGGGCGTCTTCATCCAGGGCCCGGGGGGCCAACGTCCTGACTTTC. The encoded protein is CSARGASSSRARGANVLTF.

This clonotype has only a few counts. The rearrangement joins TRBV29-1 to TRBJ2-7; D gene unclear. V gave up 4 bases and J gave up 2 bases, with 12 bases separating them. The CDR3 spans 13 residues. The germline CDR1 and CDR2 sequences are SQVTM and ANQGSEA. CDR3 protein: CSVALPAAYEQYF. CDR3 sequence (DNA): TGCAGCGTTGCACTTCCAGCTGCCTACGAGCAGTACTTC.

The chain uses TRBV15 and TRBJ1-3; no definite D call. The CDR3 is 14 residues long. The V end lost 5 bases, the J end lost 3 bases, and 11 bases lay between the germline ends. Germline CDR1 reads LNHNV; CDR2 reads YYDKDF (reference sequence). The CDR3 sequence: CATSPFGFGNTIYF. In nucleotides, the CDR3 is TGTGCCACCAGCCCCTTTGGCTTTGGAAACACCATATATTTT.

Comment on this clonotype: Germline is not matched at one junction end, which may reflect a read error. This sequence joins TRBV11-1 and TRBJ2-1; 8 nucleotides line up with TRBD1. Germline CDR1 reads SGHAT; CDR2 reads FQDESV (reference sequence). This CDR3 region has 15 residues. The CDR3 spells CSSSSGQVYYNEQFF. CDR3 in DNA: TGTTCCAGCAGCTCGGGACAGGTTTATTACAATGAGCAGTTCTTC.

This clonotype was observed a few times. The J gene is TRBJ1-5, the V gene TRBV3-1; D gene ambiguous. CDR1 and CDR2 from the germline V gene are LGHDT and YNNKEL (reference sequence). Trimming stripped 6 bases from V and 3 bases from J, with 12 bases between. The length of the CDR3 is 14 residues. This CDR3 is CASSSRLNNQPQHF. The CDR3 DNA reads TGTGCCAGCAGTTCCAGGCTCAACAATCAGCCCCAGCATTTT.

This clonotype was picked up a small number of times. The CDR3 region is CASSLVGLEGDEQFF. In DNA, the CDR3 is TGTGCCAGCAGCTTAGTTGGACTAGAAGGGGATGAGCAGTTCTTC. The chain joins TRBV11-2 to TRBJ2-1; 7 bases match TRBD2. Trimming cost V 1 base and J 8 bases; bases outside gene matches: 8. CDR3 length: 15 residues. Germline loops: CDR1 SGHAT, CDR2 FQNNGV.

This clonotype was found a few times. The chain carries TRBV12-3 or TRBV12-4 and TRBJ1-1, with TRBD1 as a possible D gene (6 bases). V shed 3 bases and J shed 5 bases, with 13 bases lying between them. This CDR3 is built from 14 residues. The CDR3, as DNA: TGTGCCAGCAGTTTGAGGGCAGGGGCAACTGAAGCTTTCTTT. As protein: CASSLRAGATEAFF.

The chain links TRBV7-3 to TRBJ2-2; D may correspond to TRBD1 or TRBD2 (5 bases each). In germline, CDR1 is SGHTA, CDR2 FQGTGA. Trimming removed 5 bases at V and 2 bases at J, with 24 bases between. The CDR3 totals 19 residues. CDR3 protein: CASSPGLGRNPRNTGELFF. CDR3 nucleotide sequence: TGTGCCAGCAGCCCAGGGTTGGGACGGAACCCCCGAAACACCGGGGAGCTGTTTTTT.

This clonotype was counted a few times. The chain couples TRBV20-1 to TRBJ1-2; 9 bases map to TRBD1. Per the germline V gene, CDR1 is DFQATT and CDR2 is SNEGSKA (reference sequence). The CDR3 is 15 amino acids. V lost 0 bases, J lost 4 bases, and 6 bases stayed unmatched. The CDR3 region has the DNA TGCAGTGCTAGAGAAGGGACAGGGCTCCCCTATGGCTACACCTTC. Residues: CSAREGTGLPYGYTF.

This clonotype was detected ten times or more. The chain combines TRBV19 with TRBJ2-7, with 7 bases matching TRBD2. In germline, CDR1 is LNHDA, CDR2 SQIVND (reference sequence). V gave up 4 bases and J gave up 5 bases; unmatched junction bases: 5. This CDR3 is built from 13 residues. The CDR3, as DNA: TGTGCCAGTAGTAGCGGGAGCGTAGACGAGCAGTACTTC. Translation gives CASSSGSVDEQYF.

The V and J genes are TRBV29-1 and TRBJ2-7; D is unclear. The CDR3 runs 13 residues. Trimming took 5 bases from V and 3 from J, leaving 14 bases between them. Per germline, CDR1 SQVTM and CDR2 ANQGSEA. The CDR3 region is CSVLPHRNYEQYF. The DNA for the CDR3 is TGCAGCGTTTTGCCCCACCGGAACTACGAGCAGTACTTC.